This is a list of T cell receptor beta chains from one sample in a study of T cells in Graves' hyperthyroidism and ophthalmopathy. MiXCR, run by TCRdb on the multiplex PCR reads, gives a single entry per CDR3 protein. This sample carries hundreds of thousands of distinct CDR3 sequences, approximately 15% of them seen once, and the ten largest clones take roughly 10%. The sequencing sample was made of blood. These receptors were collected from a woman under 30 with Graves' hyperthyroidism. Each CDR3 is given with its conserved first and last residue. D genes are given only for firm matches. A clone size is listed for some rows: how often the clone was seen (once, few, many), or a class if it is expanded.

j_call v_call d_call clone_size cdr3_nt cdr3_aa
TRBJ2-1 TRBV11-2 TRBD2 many TGTGCCAGCAGCCCTTTGAAAACTAGCGGACACAATGAGCAGTTCTTC CASSPLKTSGHNEQFF
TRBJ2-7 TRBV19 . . TGTGCCAGTAGCACCGGGGTTGCCTCCTACGAGCAGTACTTC CASSTGVASYEQYF
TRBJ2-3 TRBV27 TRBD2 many TGTGCCAGCAGTTTATTTTTCGTGCGGAGACTAGCGGGACGGCCAGATACGCAGTATTTT CASSLFFVRRLAGRPDTQYF
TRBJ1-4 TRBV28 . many TGTGCCAGCACCCGGGTGGCTGAAAAACTGTTTTTT CASTRVAEKLFF
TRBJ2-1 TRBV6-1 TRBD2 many TGTGCCAGCAGTGAGAGCGGGACTTCCTACAATGAGCAGTTCTTC CASSESGTSYNEQFF
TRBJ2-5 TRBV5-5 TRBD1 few TGTGCCAGCAGCACCCCGGGGACAGGGGGTGAGACCCAGTACTTC CASSTPGTGGETQYF
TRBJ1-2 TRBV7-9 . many TGTGCCAGCAGCGGTAAACAGGGTAGTAACTATGGCTACACCTTC CASSGKQGSNYGYTF
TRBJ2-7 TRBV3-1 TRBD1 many TGTGCCAGCAGCCTCCTCAGGACAGGGTTCTACGAGCAGTACTTC CASSLLRTGFYEQYF
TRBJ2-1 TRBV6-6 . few TGTGCCAGCAGTTACCGGACCGCCAACAATGAGCAGTTCTTC CASSYRTANNEQFF
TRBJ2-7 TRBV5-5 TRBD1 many TGTGCCAGCAGCTGGCAAGACAGGGCCTCCTACGAGCAGTACTTC CASSWQDRASYEQYF
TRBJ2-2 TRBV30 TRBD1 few TGTGCCTGGAGTGGGACAGGGGGTAGAGGGGAGCTGTTTTTT CAWSGTGGRGELFF
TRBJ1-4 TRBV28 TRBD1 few TGTGCCAGCAGTCAGATCAGGGGGCTCGGTGAAAAACTGTTTTTT CASSQIRGLGEKLFF
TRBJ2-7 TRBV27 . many TGTGCCAGCAGGGTACGGACAGCCGCCTACGAGCAGTACTTC CASRVRTAAYEQYF
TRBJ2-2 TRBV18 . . TGTGCCAGCTCACTTCTCCGGGACGCTCCAAAGGAGCTGTTTTTT CASSLLRDAPKELFF
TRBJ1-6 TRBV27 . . TGTGCCAGCAGTTTATCCAGGGGTTCCTATAATTCACCCCTCCACTTT CASSLSRGSYNSPLHF
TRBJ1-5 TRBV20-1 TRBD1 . TGCAGTGCTAGAGTGGGACAGGGGCTAGGAAACAATCAGCCCCAGCATTTT CSARVGQGLGNNQPQHF